The clone carrying this TCR beta chain has only a few counts. The antigen is undetermined. CDR1 and CDR2 (germline): SGHTA, FQGNSA. This CDR3 region has 14 residues. Trimming pared 7 bases from V and 2 bases from J, leaving 15 bases between. TCRdb reanalysed the 5' RACE reads using MiXCR and keeps one entry per CDR3 protein. Here the sample spans a few hundred thousand distinct CDR3 sequences, around 8% being singletons. The data are from a study of CD8 T cells in ankylosing spondylitis. Study outcomes and limitations: Characteristic of ankylosing spondylitis blood, it appeared, was a TCR beta motif comprising roughly eight highly homologous variants.

The sequence was obtained from a male donor with ankylosing spondylitis. The specimen was blood, either unsorted or a sorted T cell fraction (not recorded which). The chain uses TRBV7-2 and TRBJ2-7, with a weak D call TRBD1 (6 bases). The CDR3 loop reads CASTRTVTTYEQYF. DNA for the CDR3: TGTGCCAGCACCCGGACAGTAACGACCTACGAGCAGTACTTC. Complete variable domain (other parts from reference TRBV7-2 and TRBJ2-7): GAGVSQSPSNKVTEKGKDVELRCDPISGHTALYWYRQSLGQGLEFLIYFQGNSAPDKSGLPSDRFSAERTGGSVSTLTIQRTQQEDSAVYLCASTRTVTTYEQYFGPGTRLTVT.